This T cell receptor (beta chain) was observed in a study of Ad26.COV2.S vaccination and SARS-CoV-2 variants. Looking at the study overall: Administration of Ad26.COV2.S was intramuscular, either once or twice 56 days apart.

About this clone: No antigen is known for it.

Study-level results: Responses of spike-specific T cells (both CD8+ and CD4+) reportedly showed substantial breadth after vaccination. Vaccinees showed greater spike-specific TCR breadth than placebo recipients.

Treatment denoted: around 19 received Ad26.COV2.S at low or high dose, single or two shots; about 5 received placebo; per-sample allocation not given. Day 63 after the first vaccine or placebo injection was the time point for sampling. The assay was immunoSEQ multiplex PCR, and TCRdb's table has in-frame clones only and misses some. The repertoire holds about 280,000 clones, roughly 86% seen once, with 3% to 4% in the top ten. This receptor was taken from a person between 18 and 65 years old who received the Ad26.COV2.S COVID-19 vaccine or a placebo. Sample: peripheral blood, taken in a trial of Ad26.COV2.S vaccine versus placebo.

This CDR3 is CASSVGVKRGGRNEQFF. In DNA form, the CDR3 reads TGTGCCAGCAGCGTAGGGGTGAAGCGGGGGGGCCGCAATGAGCAGTTCTTC. The V gene is TRBV9, the J gene TRBJ2-1; 10 positions agree with TRBD2. Per the germline V gene, CDR1 is SGDLS and CDR2 is YYNGEE. The CDR3 contains 17 residues. The trim removed 0 bases at V and 6 bases at J, leaving 9 bases unmatched.